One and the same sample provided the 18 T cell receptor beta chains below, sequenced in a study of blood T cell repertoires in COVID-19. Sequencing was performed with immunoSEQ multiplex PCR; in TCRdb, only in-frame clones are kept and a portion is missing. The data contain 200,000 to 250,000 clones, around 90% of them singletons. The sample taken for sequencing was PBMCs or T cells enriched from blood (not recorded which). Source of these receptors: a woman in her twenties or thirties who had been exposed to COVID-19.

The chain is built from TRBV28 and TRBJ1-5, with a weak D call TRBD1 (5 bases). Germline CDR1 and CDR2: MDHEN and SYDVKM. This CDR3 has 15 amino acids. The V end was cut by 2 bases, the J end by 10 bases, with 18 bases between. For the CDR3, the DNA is TGTGCCAGCAGTTTACTTACAGGCGACCACGAACCCCAGCATTTT. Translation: CASSLLTGDHEPQHF.

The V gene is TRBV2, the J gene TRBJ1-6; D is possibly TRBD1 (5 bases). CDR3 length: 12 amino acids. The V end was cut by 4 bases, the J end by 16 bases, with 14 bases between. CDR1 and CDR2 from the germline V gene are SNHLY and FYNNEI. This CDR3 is CASSGSGVTLHF. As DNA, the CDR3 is TGTGCCAGCAGTGGGTCGGGGGTTACACTCCACTTT.

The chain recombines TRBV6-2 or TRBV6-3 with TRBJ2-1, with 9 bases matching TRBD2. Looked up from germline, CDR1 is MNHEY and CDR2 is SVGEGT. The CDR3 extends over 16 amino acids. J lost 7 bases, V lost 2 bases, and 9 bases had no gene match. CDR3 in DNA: TGTGCCAGCAGTTACCCTCTGGGCGGGAGGGGAAATGAGCAGTTCTTC. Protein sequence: CASSYPLGGRGNEQFF.

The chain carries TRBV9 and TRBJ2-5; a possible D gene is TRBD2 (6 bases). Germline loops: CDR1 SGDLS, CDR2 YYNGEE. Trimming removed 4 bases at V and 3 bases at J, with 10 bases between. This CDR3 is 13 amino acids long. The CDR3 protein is CASSISGKETQYF. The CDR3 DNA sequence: TGTGCCAGCAGCATTAGCGGTAAAGAGACCCAGTACTTC.

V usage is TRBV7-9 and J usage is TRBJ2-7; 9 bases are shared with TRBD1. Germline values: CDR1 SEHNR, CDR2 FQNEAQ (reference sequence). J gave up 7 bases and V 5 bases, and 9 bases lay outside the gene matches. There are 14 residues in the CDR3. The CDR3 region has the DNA TGTGCCAGCAGCGAGCCGGGACAGGGAAGGGAGCAGTACTTC. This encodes CASSEPGQGREQYF. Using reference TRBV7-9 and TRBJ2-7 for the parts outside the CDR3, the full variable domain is DTGVSQNPRHKITKRGQNVTFRCDPISEHNRLYWYRQTLGQGPEFLTYFQNEAQLEKSRLLSDRFSAERPKGSFSTLEIQRTEQGDSAMYLCASSEPGQGREQYFGPGTRLTVT.

The CDR3 DNA is TGTGCCAGCAGCCTTAACCCTCAGGGGTCGTCTTTCTTT. This codes for CASSLNPQGSSFF. The genes are TRBV14 and TRBJ1-1, with TRBD1 as a possible D gene (6 bases). Germline-derived CDR1 and CDR2 are SGHDN and FVKESK. Trimming shortened V by 4 bases and J by 12 bases, and 18 bases separated the two germline ends. The CDR3 is made up of 13 amino acids.

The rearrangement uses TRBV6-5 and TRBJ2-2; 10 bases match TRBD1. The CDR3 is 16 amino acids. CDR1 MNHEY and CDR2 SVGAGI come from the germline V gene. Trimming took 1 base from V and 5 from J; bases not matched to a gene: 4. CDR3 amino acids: CASSYWGQGKTGELFF. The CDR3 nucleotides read TGTGCCAGCAGTTACTGGGGACAGGGGAAGACCGGGGAGCTGTTTTTT.

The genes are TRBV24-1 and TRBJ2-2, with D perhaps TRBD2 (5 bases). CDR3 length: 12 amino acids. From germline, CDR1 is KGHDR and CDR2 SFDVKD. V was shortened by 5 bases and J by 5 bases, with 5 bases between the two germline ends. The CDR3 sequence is CATSGRTGELFF. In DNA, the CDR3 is TGTGCCACCAGTGGGAGGACCGGGGAGCTGTTTTTT.

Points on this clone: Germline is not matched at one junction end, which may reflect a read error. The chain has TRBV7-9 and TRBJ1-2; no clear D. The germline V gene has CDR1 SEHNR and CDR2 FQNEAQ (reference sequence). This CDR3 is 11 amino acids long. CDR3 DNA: TGTGCCAGCAGCTTAGGGTTTGGGCACCACTTC. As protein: CASSLGFGHHF.

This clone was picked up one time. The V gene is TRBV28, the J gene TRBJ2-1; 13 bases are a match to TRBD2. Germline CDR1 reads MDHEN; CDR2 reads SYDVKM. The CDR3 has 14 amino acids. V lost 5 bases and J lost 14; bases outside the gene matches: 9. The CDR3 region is CASSPSTSGRTEFF. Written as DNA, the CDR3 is TGTGCCAGCAGTCCATCGACTAGCGGGAGGACGGAGTTCTTC.

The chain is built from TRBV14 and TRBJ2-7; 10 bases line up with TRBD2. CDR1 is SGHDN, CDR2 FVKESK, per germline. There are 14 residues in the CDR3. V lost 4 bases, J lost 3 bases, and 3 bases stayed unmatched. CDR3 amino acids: CASSPGLANYEQYF. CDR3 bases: TGTGCCAGCAGCCCGGGACTAGCGAACTACGAGCAGTACTTC.

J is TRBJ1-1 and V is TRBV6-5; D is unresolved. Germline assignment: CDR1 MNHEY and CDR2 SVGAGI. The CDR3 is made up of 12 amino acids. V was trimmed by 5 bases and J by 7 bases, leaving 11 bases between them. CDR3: CASSPSRGEAFF. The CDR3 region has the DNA TGTGCCAGCAGTCCCTCCCGAGGTGAAGCTTTCTTT.

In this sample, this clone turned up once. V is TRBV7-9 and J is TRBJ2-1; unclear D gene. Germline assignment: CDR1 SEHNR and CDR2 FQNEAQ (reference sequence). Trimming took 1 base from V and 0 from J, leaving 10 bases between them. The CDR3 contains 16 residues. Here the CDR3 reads CASSLVVALSYNEQFF. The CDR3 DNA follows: TGTGCCAGCAGCTTAGTGGTAGCTCTCTCCTACAATGAGCAGTTCTTC.

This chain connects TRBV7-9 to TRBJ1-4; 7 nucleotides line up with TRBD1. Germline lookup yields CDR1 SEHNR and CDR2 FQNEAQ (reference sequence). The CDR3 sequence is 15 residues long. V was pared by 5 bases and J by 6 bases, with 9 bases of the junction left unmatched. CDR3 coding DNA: TGTGCCAGCAGCGCAGACAGGGATCGACATGAAAAACTGTTTTTT. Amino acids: CASSADRDRHEKLFF.

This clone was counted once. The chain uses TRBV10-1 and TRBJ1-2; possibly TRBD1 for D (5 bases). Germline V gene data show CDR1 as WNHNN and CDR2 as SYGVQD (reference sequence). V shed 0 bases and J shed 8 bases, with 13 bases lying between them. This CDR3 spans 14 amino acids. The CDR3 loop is CASSESLEGQGYTF. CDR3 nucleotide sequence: TGCGCCAGCAGTGAGTCGTTGGAGGGGCAAGGCTACACCTTC.

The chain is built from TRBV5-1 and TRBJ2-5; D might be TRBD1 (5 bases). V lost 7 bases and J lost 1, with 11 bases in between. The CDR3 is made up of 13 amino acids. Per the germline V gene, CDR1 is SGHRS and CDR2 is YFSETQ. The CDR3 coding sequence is TGCGCCAGCGGCCCAGGGCCCCAAGAGACCCAGTACTTC. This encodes CASGPGPQETQYF. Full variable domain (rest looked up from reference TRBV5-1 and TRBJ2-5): KAGVTQTPRYLIKTRGQQVTLSCSPISGHRSVSWYQQTPGQGLQFLFEYFSETQRNKGNFPGRFSGRQFSNSRSEMNVSTLELGDSALYLCASGPGPQETQYFGPGTRLLVL.

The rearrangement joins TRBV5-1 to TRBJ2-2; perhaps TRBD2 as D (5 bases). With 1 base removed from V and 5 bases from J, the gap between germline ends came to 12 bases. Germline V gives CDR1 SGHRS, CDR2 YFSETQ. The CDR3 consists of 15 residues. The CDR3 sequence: CASSLREGGTGELFF. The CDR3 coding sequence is TGCGCCAGCAGCTTGAGAGAGGGTGGGACCGGGGAGCTGTTTTTT.

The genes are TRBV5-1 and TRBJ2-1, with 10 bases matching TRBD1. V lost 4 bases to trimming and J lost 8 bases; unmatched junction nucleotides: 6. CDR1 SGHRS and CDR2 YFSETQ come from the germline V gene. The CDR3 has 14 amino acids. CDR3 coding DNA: TGCGCCAGCAGCGCAGGACAGGGGGTCGATGAGCAGTTCTTC. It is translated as CASSAGQGVDEQFF. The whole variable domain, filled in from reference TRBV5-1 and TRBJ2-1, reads KAGVTQTPRYLIKTRGQQVTLSCSPISGHRSVSWYQQTPGQGLQFLFEYFSETQRNKGNFPGRFSGRQFSNSRSEMNVSTLELGDSALYLCASSAGQGVDEQFFGPGTRLTVL.